A selection of T cell receptor beta chains follows, all from one sample in a study of blood T cells in healthy people across ages. TCRdb re-analysed the 5' RACE reads in MiXCR, keeping a single row per CDR3 protein. The table shows about 970,000 distinct CDR3 sequences, with roughly 47% occurring only once. Input material: blood. These receptors were taken from a woman aged 55-69 years in good health. CDR3s include the opening cysteine and the closing phenylalanine or tryptophan. D genes are given only for firm matches. A clone size is listed for some rows: how often the clone was seen (once, few, many), or a class if it is expanded.

cdr3_aa cdr3_nt v_call d_call j_call clone_size
CSAMPGLAAYNEQFF TGCAGTGCTATGCCGGGACTAGCGGCTTACAATGAGCAGTTCTTC TRBV20-1 TRBD2 TRBJ2-1 few
CASSLAREENYGYTF TGTGCCAGCAGCTTAGCGCGAGAGGAAAACTATGGCTACACCTTC TRBV7-8 NA TRBJ1-2 NA
CASRLTGAPETQYF TGTGCCAGCAGACTTACAGGGGCCCCAGAGACCCAGTACTTC TRBV12-3/TRBV12-4 TRBD1 TRBJ2-5 few
CASSLAATSGGRSDTQYF TGCGCCAGCAGCTTGGCAGCCACTAGCGGGGGAAGATCAGATACGCAGTATTTT TRBV5-1 TRBD2 TRBJ2-3 NA
CASSVRGRSSYNEQFF TGTGCCAGCAGCGTCCGGGGGCGGAGCTCCTACAATGAGCAGTTCTTC TRBV7-2 NA TRBJ2-1 NA
CASSSGALVDEQYF TGCGCCAGCAGTTCGGGGGCATTAGTCGACGAGCAGTACTTC TRBV5-1 NA TRBJ2-7 NA
CAISAGPGNNQPQHF TGTGCCATCAGTGCGGGGCCGGGTAACAATCAGCCCCAGCATTTT TRBV10-3 NA TRBJ1-5 few
CSASRGGGSWEQYF TGCAGTGCTAGTCGTGGAGGGGGTTCTTGGGAGCAGTACTTC TRBV20-1 NA TRBJ2-7 once
CSVGVGLDTQYF TGCAGCGTTGGGGTCGGGTTAGATACGCAGTATTTT TRBV29-1 NA TRBJ2-3 NA
CASSTITEQFF TGTGCCAGCAGCACTATTACTGAGCAGTTCTTC TRBV7-8 NA TRBJ2-1 few
CASSQVGLADSYEQYF TGCGCCAGCAGCCAAGTAGGACTAGCGGACTCCTACGAGCAGTACTTC TRBV4-1 TRBD2 TRBJ2-7 many
CATQTSVTDTQYF TGTGCCACTCAGACTAGCGTCACAGATACGCAGTATTTT TRBV15 TRBD2 TRBJ2-3 NA
CATRGTGTYEQYF TGTGCCACCCGAGGGACAGGAACCTACGAGCAGTACTTC TRBV6-2/TRBV6-3 TRBD1 TRBJ2-7 NA
CASSPVAAAYEQYF TGTGCCAGCAGCCCGGTGGCGGCAGCCTACGAGCAGTACTTC TRBV9 NA TRBJ2-7 NA
CAISERGYNEQFF TGTGCCATCAGTGAGCGGGGGTACAATGAGCAGTTCTTC TRBV10-3 NA TRBJ2-1 few
CASETSNEQYF TGTGCCAGCGAGACTAGCAATGAGCAGTACTTC TRBV7-8 TRBD2 TRBJ2-7 NA
CASSPTRSETQYF TGCGCCAGCAGCCCTACTAGGTCGGAGACCCAGTACTTC TRBV4-1 NA TRBJ2-5 NA
CATSDPTSWGTQYF TGTGCCACCAGTGATCCCACCTCCTGGGGGACCCAGTACTTC TRBV24-1 NA TRBJ2-5 NA
CSAPLASGDHEQYF TGCAGTGCCCCTTTAGCGTCAGGGGACCACGAGCAGTACTTC TRBV20-1 NA TRBJ2-7 NA
CATLQGAKEAFF TGTGCCACCCTACAGGGGGCAAAAGAAGCTTTCTTT TRBV2 TRBD1 TRBJ1-1 NA
CASSYSTLTDTQYF TGTGCCAGCAGTTACTCGACTCTCACAGATACGCAGTATTTT TRBV6-5 NA TRBJ2-3 NA
CSAPLRFTDTQYF TGCAGTGCACCTTTGAGGTTCACAGATACGCAGTATTTT TRBV20-1 NA TRBJ2-3 NA
CASSSGLAEGEQYF TGTGCCAGCAGTTCTGGACTAGCGGAAGGTGAGCAGTACTTC TRBV27 TRBD2 TRBJ2-5 NA
CASTDTSGSSYEQYF TGTGCCAGCACCGACACTAGCGGGAGCTCCTACGAGCAGTACTTC TRBV11-2 TRBD2 TRBJ2-7 NA
CASSLYGLGGEKLFF TGTGCCAGCAGCCTATACGGACTGGGGGGGGAAAAACTGTTTTTT TRBV7-2 NA TRBJ1-4 NA
CASSERQRASTDTQYF TGTGCCAGCAGTGAGAGACAGCGGGCTAGCACAGATACGCAGTATTTT TRBV2 NA TRBJ2-3 few
CASSLEGSTGPFEKLFF TGCGCCAGCAGCTTGGAAGGAAGTACAGGTCCGTTTGAAAAACTGTTTTTT TRBV5-1 NA TRBJ1-4 NA
CASSQGDRVRSGANVLTF TGCGCCAGCAGCCAAGGAGACAGGGTCCGCTCTGGGGCCAACGTCCTGACTTTC TRBV4-1 TRBD1 TRBJ2-6 once
CASSKLPYEQYF TGTGCCAGCAGTAAGCTACCCTACGAGCAGTACTTC TRBV2 NA TRBJ2-7 few
CASSLYSQSTYEQYF TGTGCCAGCAGTTTATATAGTCAGAGCACCTACGAGCAGTACTTC TRBV27 NA TRBJ2-7 NA
CSVGLAGVGEQYF TGCAGCGTGGGACTAGCGGGAGTAGGTGAGCAGTACTTC TRBV29-1 TRBD2 TRBJ2-7 NA
CASRAGNRIAKNIQYF TGTGCCAGCAGGGCGGGGAACCGAATAGCCAAAAACATTCAGTACTTC TRBV3-1 NA TRBJ2-4 NA
CSADFSGTSYEQYF TGCAGTGCTGATTTTAGCGGAACCTCCTACGAGCAGTACTTC TRBV20-1 NA TRBJ2-7 few
CASSVGLSPPEQFF TGTGCCAGCAGCGTAGGGCTTAGTCCCCCCGAGCAGTTCTTC TRBV9 NA TRBJ2-1 NA
CATSDLRQDYGWETQYF TGTGCCACCAGTGATTTGCGTCAGGACTACGGTTGGGAGACCCAGTACTTC TRBV24-1 NA TRBJ2-5 few
CASSIRGTAYEQYF TGTGCCAGCAGCATACGCGGGACAGCGTACGAGCAGTACTTC TRBV7-2 NA TRBJ2-7 NA
CASIAGGLAGTSYEQYF TGCGCCAGCATCGCGGGGGGACTAGCGGGAACTTCCTACGAGCAGTACTTC TRBV10-1 TRBD2 TRBJ2-7 NA
CASSPGGDPYNEQFF TGTGCCAGCTCACCGGGGGGAGATCCCTACAATGAGCAGTTCTTC TRBV18 NA TRBJ2-1 NA
CASSQQGARDPFGQYF TGTGCCAGCAGCCAGCAGGGGGCTCGTGACCCATTCGGGCAGTACTTC TRBV4-2 TRBD1 TRBJ2-7 few
CASTLPLTGSGANVLTF TGTGCCAGCACACTCCCATTGACAGGGTCTGGGGCCAACGTCCTGACTTTC TRBV2 TRBD1 TRBJ2-6 NA
CASSYSGIAIKNIQYF TGTGCCAGCAGTTACTCAGGGATAGCGATCAAAAACATTCAGTACTTC TRBV6-5 NA TRBJ2-4 NA
CSAAPASGGPGTEQFF TGCAGTGCCGCACCCGCTAGCGGGGGCCCGGGGACTGAGCAGTTCTTC TRBV20-1 TRBD2 TRBJ2-1 NA
CASSYRDRTYGYTF TGTGCCAGCAGTTACCGGGACAGAACTTATGGCTACACCTTC TRBV6-5 TRBD1 TRBJ1-2 NA
CASSPQGRGGIETQYF TGCGCCAGCAGCCCCCAAGGGAGGGGGGGAATAGAGACCCAGTACTTC TRBV4-1 NA TRBJ2-5 NA
CASSLVSGGPETQYF TGTGCCAGCAGCTTGGTAAGCGGCGGACCAGAGACCCAGTACTTC TRBV5-6 NA TRBJ2-5 once
CASSYGREWETQYF TGTGCCAGCAGTTACGGGCGGGAGTGGGAGACCCAGTACTTC TRBV6-2/TRBV6-3 TRBD2 TRBJ2-5 NA
CASSTRQQTEQYF TGTGCCAGCAGCACCCGACAGCAAACTGAGCAGTACTTC TRBV21-1 NA TRBJ2-4 NA
CASSPTSGRLGEQFF TGTGCCAGCAGTCCTACTAGCGGAAGACTAGGTGAGCAGTTCTTC TRBV28 TRBD2 TRBJ2-1 NA
CASSLAPGVGHEQYF TGTGCCAGCAGTTTAGCGCCGGGTGTCGGCCACGAGCAGTACTTC TRBV12-3/TRBV12-4 NA TRBJ2-7 NA
CASNSPGDTEAFF TGCGCCAGCAATAGCCCAGGGGATACTGAAGCTTTCTTT TRBV5-1 NA TRBJ1-1 NA
CASSETGARTYGYTF TGTGCCAGCAGTGAGACAGGGGCGCGGACGTATGGCTACACCTTC TRBV2 TRBD1 TRBJ1-2 few
CASSLGVRGDSGYTF TGTGCCAGCAGCTTGGGGGTCCGAGGGGATAGTGGCTACACCTTC TRBV7-2 NA TRBJ1-2 NA
CASTPDRGDEQYF TGTGCCAGCACCCCGGACAGGGGCGACGAGCAGTACTTC TRBV6-6 TRBD1 TRBJ2-7 NA
CVSEGQFYTEAFF TGTGTCAGCGAGGGACAGTTTTACACTGAAGCTTTCTTT TRBV28 TRBD1 TRBJ1-1 NA
CASSLTSSSAKNIQYF TGTGCCAGCAGCTTAACCTCTAGCTCGGCCAAAAACATTCAGTACTTC TRBV7-2 NA TRBJ2-4 once